The rows below give T cell receptor beta chains drawn from one sample of a study of blood T cell repertoires in COVID-19. Method: immunoSEQ multiplex PCR; TCRdb's copy keeps in-frame clones and lacks some. Seen here are around 69,000 clones, 84% observed once, and the top ten hold 7.5% to 10%. The sample taken for sequencing was peripheral blood. The receptors were sampled from a man aged 50-59 years with active COVID-19. The CDR3 runs from the conserved cysteine through the conserved F or W. A D gene is named only where the DNA matches it firmly. The size of a clone is reported for some rows only, either as once, few or many, or as a class for expanded clones.

size: NA
J: TRBJ2-5
D: NA
V: TRBV5-1
CDR3: CASSTWTEETQYF
DNA: TGCGCCAGCAGCACCTGGACAGAAGAGACCCAGTACTTC

size: once
J: TRBJ2-7
D: NA
V: TRBV21-1
CDR3: CASSKEFETGTYEQYF
DNA: TGTGCCAGCAGCAAAGAGTTTGAGACAGGGACCTACGAGCAGTACTTC

size: once
J: TRBJ2-1
D: NA
V: TRBV7-2
CDR3: CASSLTGNEQFF
DNA: TGTGCCAGCAGCTTAACCGGCAATGAGCAGTTCTTC

size: NA
J: TRBJ1-5
D: TRBD1
V: TRBV15
CDR3: CATSRRDRGPGPQHF
DNA: TGTGCCACCAGCAGACGGGACAGGGGCCCGGGGCCCCAGCATTTT

size: NA
J: TRBJ1-3
D: TRBD1
V: TRBV18
CDR3: CASSPDRGNTIYF
DNA: TGTGCCAGCTCACCGGACAGGGGAAACACCATATATTTT

size: NA
J: TRBJ2-5
D: TRBD1
V: TRBV6-6
CDR3: CASSPPGQGAKTQYF
DNA: TGTGCCAGCAGTCCCCCCGGCCAGGGGGCTAAGACCCAGTACTTC

size: NA
J: TRBJ1-1
D: NA
V: TRBV6-5
CDR3: CASSYVGGTEAFF
DNA: TGTGCCAGCAGTTACGTAGGAGGCACTGAAGCTTTCTTT

size: NA
J: TRBJ2-7
D: NA
V: TRBV7-2
CDR3: CASSLAGELQYF
DNA: TGTGCCAGCAGCTTAGCCGGGGAGTTGCAGTACTTC

size: NA
J: TRBJ1-2
D: NA
V: TRBV5-1
CDR3: CASSLVSGPTHYGYTF
DNA: TGCGCCAGCAGCTTGGTTTCTGGGCCTACCCACTATGGCTACACCTTC

size: NA
J: TRBJ1-3
D: NA
V: TRBV21-1
CDR3: CASRQGAGNTIYF
DNA: TGTGCCAGCAGGCAGGGGGCTGGAAACACCATATATTTT

size: NA
J: TRBJ2-1
D: NA
V: TRBV4-1
CDR3: CASSQEPRDEQFF
DNA: TGCGCCAGCAGCCAAGAACCCAGGGATGAGCAGTTCTTC

size: few
J: TRBJ1-6
D: NA
V: TRBV14
CDR3: CASSQSTGWNSPLHF
DNA: TGTGCCAGCAGCCAATCTACAGGGTGGAATTCACCCCTCCACTTT

size: NA
J: TRBJ2-2
D: TRBD1
V: TRBV11-3
CDR3: CASSAGQGDTGELFF
DNA: TGTGCCAGCAGCGCAGGACAGGGGGACACCGGGGAGCTGTTTTTT

size: NA
J: TRBJ2-7
D: TRBD1
V: TRBV19
CDR3: CASSAGGYRGRNEQYF
DNA: TGTGCCAGTAGTGCGGGCGGGTACAGGGGGAGGAACGAGCAGTACTTC

size: NA
J: TRBJ2-5
D: TRBD1
V: TRBV12-5
CDR3: CASGLGDRGGETQYF
DNA: TGTGCTAGTGGTTTGGGAGACAGGGGAGGAGAGACCCAGTACTTC

size: NA
J: TRBJ1-1
D: NA
V: TRBV2
CDR3: CASSPLVGEVMNTEAFF
DNA: TGTGCCAGCAGCCCTCTGGTAGGGGAGGTCATGAACACTGAAGCTTTCTTT

size: NA
J: TRBJ2-2
D: TRBD1
V: TRBV5-1
CDR3: CASSISVQGRPDTGELFF
DNA: TGCGCCAGCAGCATATCAGTACAGGGGCGACCAGACACCGGGGAGCTGTTTTTT

size: NA
J: TRBJ1-6
D: NA
V: TRBV7-9
CDR3: CASSLGPGDSPLHF
DNA: TGTGCCAGCAGCTTAGGCCCAGGGGATTCACCCCTCCACTTT

size: NA
J: TRBJ1-5
D: TRBD1
V: TRBV12-3/TRBV12-4
CDR3: CASSLGGRGRTF
DNA: TGTGCCAGCAGTTTAGGCGGCAGGGGGCGAACATTT

size: NA
J: TRBJ2-1
D: NA
V: TRBV6-2/TRBV6-3
CDR3: CASSYMGAYNEQFF
DNA: TGTGCCAGCAGTTATATGGGAGCCTACAATGAGCAGTTCTTC

size: NA
J: TRBJ2-3
D: TRBD2
V: TRBV2
CDR3: CASRGLAGGRDTQYF
DNA: TGTGCCAGCAGAGGACTAGCGGGAGGTAGGGATACGCAGTATTTT

size: NA
J: TRBJ2-1
D: NA
V: TRBV10-3
CDR3: CAISVARAEQFF
DNA: TGTGCCATCAGTGTAGCGCGGGCTGAGCAGTTCTTC

size: NA
J: TRBJ1-2
D: TRBD1
V: TRBV7-6
CDR3: CASSSYTGVNYGYTF
DNA: TGTGCCAGCAGCTCATATACAGGGGTCAACTATGGCTACACCTTC

size: NA
J: TRBJ2-7
D: TRBD1
V: TRBV7-2
CDR3: CASSSAGTASYEQYF
DNA: TGTGCCAGCAGCTCCGCCGGGACAGCTTCCTACGAGCAGTACTTC

size: NA
J: TRBJ2-3
D: TRBD2
V: TRBV5-1
CDR3: CASSREGGTDTQYF
DNA: TGCGCCAGCAGCCGGGAGGGGGGCACAGATACGCAGTATTTT

size: once
J: TRBJ2-1
D: TRBD1
V: TRBV12-3/TRBV12-4
CDR3: CASSPDRAYEQFF
DNA: TGTGCCAGCAGCCCGGACAGGGCGTATGAGCAGTTCTTC

size: NA
J: TRBJ2-1
D: TRBD2
V: TRBV5-1
CDR3: CASSWTSGSNEQFF
DNA: TGCGCCAGCAGCTGGACTAGCGGGAGTAATGAGCAGTTCTTC

size: once
J: TRBJ2-5
D: NA
V: TRBV19
CDR3: CASSIGRLASGETQYF
DNA: TGTGCCAGTAGTATAGGAAGGCTAGCGTCGGGAGAGACCCAGTACTTC

size: NA
J: TRBJ2-1
D: NA
V: TRBV30
CDR3: CAWSPTQKRRSRQFF
DNA: TGTGCCTGGAGTCCCACACAAAAGCGGAGATCGAGGCAGTTCTTC

size: NA
J: TRBJ2-2
D: TRBD1
V: TRBV11-3
CDR3: CASSPGQLNTGELFF
DNA: TGTGCCAGCAGCCCGGGACAGTTGAACACCGGGGAGCTGTTTTTT

size: NA
J: TRBJ1-6
D: NA
V: TRBV3-1/TRBV3-2
CDR3: CATSGGGTSYNSPLHF
DNA: TGTGCCACCTCCGGGGGGGGGACCTCCTATAATTCACCCCTCCACTTT

size: few
J: TRBJ2-3
D: TRBD1
V: TRBV7-8
CDR3: CASSTQGARGTDTQYF
DNA: TGTGCCAGCAGCACACAGGGGGCAAGGGGCACAGATACGCAGTATTTT

size: NA
J: TRBJ1-1
D: NA
V: TRBV13
CDR3: CASSLGRRNTEAFF
DNA: TGTGCCAGCAGCTTGGGCCGTAGGAACACTGAAGCTTTCTTT

size: NA
J: TRBJ2-5
D: NA
V: TRBV12-5
CDR3: CASAPTVQETQYF
DNA: TGTGCTAGTGCCCCGACTGTCCAAGAGACCCAGTACTTC

size: NA
J: TRBJ2-2
D: NA
V: TRBV4-1
CDR3: CASSQDSRGWNTGELFF
DNA: TGCGCCAGCAGCCAAGATTCCAGGGGTTGGAACACCGGGGAGCTGTTTTTT

size: NA
J: TRBJ1-1
D: TRBD1
V: TRBV7-8
CDR3: CASSLDRGNTEAFF
DNA: TGTGCCAGCAGCTTAGACAGGGGGAACACTGAAGCTTTCTTT

size: NA
J: TRBJ2-7
D: TRBD2
V: TRBV13
CDR3: CASSLLAGQTYEQYF
DNA: TGTGCCAGCAGCTTACTAGCGGGGCAGACCTACGAGCAGTACTTC

size: NA
J: TRBJ2-2
D: NA
V: TRBV4-3
CDR3: CASSQEMLAPLNTGELFF
DNA: TGCGCCAGCAGCCAAGAAATGCTAGCCCCACTTAACACCGGGGAGCTGTTTTTT

size: NA
J: TRBJ2-1
D: TRBD2
V: TRBV10-3
CDR3: CAISESEAYGLADNEQFF
DNA: TGTGCCATCAGTGAGTCGGAAGCCTACGGACTAGCGGACAATGAGCAGTTCTTC

size: NA
J: TRBJ2-5
D: NA
V: TRBV27
CDR3: CASSPYDGIQETQYF
DNA: TGTGCCAGCAGTCCATACGACGGGATCCAAGAGACCCAGTACTTC

size: NA
J: TRBJ2-1
D: NA
V: TRBV5-1
CDR3: CASSSGTSNEQFF
DNA: TGCGCCAGCAGCTCAGGAACCAGCAATGAGCAGTTCTTC

size: NA
J: TRBJ2-5
D: TRBD2
V: TRBV9
CDR3: CASSVASGGQETQYF
DNA: TGTGCCAGCAGCGTAGCCAGCGGGGGCCAAGAGACCCAGTACTTC

size: NA
J: TRBJ2-1
D: TRBD2
V: TRBV7-9
CDR3: CASSSLAGFNYNEQFF
DNA: TGTGCCAGCAGCTCTCTAGCGGGATTTAACTACAATGAGCAGTTCTTC